One sample yielded the 19 T cell receptor beta chains listed below, sequenced in a study of blood T cells in healthy people across ages. Primed by a sample-barcoded 5' primer and a J-beta primer mix, a second PCR proceeded for 7 to 11 cycles. TCRdb independently ran MiXCR on the 5' RACE reads; one entry per CDR3 protein. Here the sample spans hundreds of thousands of distinct CDR3 sequences, about 61% being singletons. Source material: blood. These TCRs come from a man in his forties or fifties in good health.

The rearrangement joins TRBV6-6 to TRBJ2-5; D perhaps matches TRBD1 (5 bases). Germline values: CDR1 MNHNY, CDR2 SVGAGI (reference sequence). Trimming removed 2 bases at V and 5 bases at J, with 12 bases between. The CDR3 spans 14 residues. DNA for the CDR3: TGTGCCAGCAGTTACGGGGCCCAAATGGAGACCCAGTACTTC. Its protein is CASSYGAQMETQYF.

Only a few counts were recorded for this clonotype. The chain carries TRBV20-1 and TRBJ2-7; D not certain. Germline V lookup: CDR1 DFQATT, CDR2 SNEGSKA (reference sequence). The length of the CDR3 is 14 residues. V gave up 6 bases and J gave up 2 bases, with 17 bases separating them. CDR3 sequence reads: CSALYSAFPYEQYF. In DNA form, the CDR3 reads TGCAGTGCACTGTACAGCGCGTTTCCCTACGAGCAGTACTTC.

The genes are TRBV20-1 and TRBJ2-1, with 8 bases matching TRBD2. Germline trimming cut 4 bases from V and 7 bases from J; bases unmatched to any gene: 12. CDR1 is DFQATT, CDR2 SNEGSKA, per germline (reference sequence). CDR3 length equals 15 residues. CDR3 region: CSAKSGRSFWNEQFF. The CDR3 coding sequence is TGCAGTGCTAAAAGCGGGAGAAGTTTTTGGAATGAGCAGTTCTTC.

The chain has TRBV9 and TRBJ2-2; no definite D call. Trimming pared 4 bases from V and 6 bases from J, leaving 13 bases between. The CDR3 loop spans 14 amino acids. CDR1 is SGDLS and CDR2 is YYNGEE in the germline V gene. CDR3 DNA sequence: TGTGCCAGCAGCCCTGGTCCCCGGGCCGGGGAGCTGTTTTTT. Residues: CASSPGPRAGELFF.

The genes are TRBV4-1 and TRBJ2-2; TRBD2 agrees at 9 bases. J gave up 1 base and V 6 bases, and 6 bases lay outside the gene matches. The length of the CDR3 is 16 residues. Germline V gene sequence: CDR1 MGHRA, CDR2 YSYEKL. CDR3 coding DNA: TGCGCCAGCAGAGACAGAGCGGGAGGGAACACCGGGGAGCTGTTTTTT. Protein sequence: CASRDRAGGNTGELFF.

The J gene is TRBJ2-5, the V gene TRBV15; the match to TRBD2 covers 10 bases. V lost 6 bases and J lost 5; bases outside the gene matches: 9. The germline V gene has CDR1 LNHNV and CDR2 YYDKDF (reference sequence). This CDR3 spans 15 amino acids. CDR3 residues: CATSIKRGGIETQYF. CDR3 nucleotides: TGTGCCACCAGTATAAAGCGGGGGGGCATTGAGACCCAGTACTTC.

This clonotype was detected a few times. The chain recombines TRBV20-1 with TRBJ2-1; 8 bases line up with TRBD1. TRBJ2-7 explains the end of the DNA better; the J call may be wrong. The CDR3 sequence is 17 residues long. Germline assignment: CDR1 DFQATT and CDR2 SNEGSKA (reference sequence). The DNA for the CDR3 is TGCAGTGCTAGAAATTTCCCGGGACAGGAAGTCTACAATGAGCAGTACTTC. Encoded protein: CSARNFPGQEVYNEQYF.

This clonotype was observed a few times. The rearrangement links TRBV27 to TRBJ2-1; the D is unclear. V lost 6 bases, J lost 5 bases, and 17 bases lay in between. The CDR3 has 15 residues. From germline, CDR1 is MNHEY and CDR2 SMNVEV (reference sequence). CDR3 DNA sequence: TGTGCCAGCAGCCCCAATGGGCTCCGGAACAATGAGCAGTTCTTC. Encoded protein: CASSPNGLRNNEQFF.

The chain is built from TRBV28 and TRBJ2-5; 15 nucleotides agree with TRBD2. The germline CDR1 and CDR2 sequences are MDHEN and SYDVKM. The CDR3 length is 18 residues. With V trimmed by 6 bases and J by 2 bases, 10 bases remained unmatched. CDR3: CASSQRTSGGAPQETQYF. CDR3 nucleotide sequence: TGTGCCAGCAGCCAGAGGACTAGCGGGGGGGCCCCGCAAGAGACCCAGTACTTC.

The genes are TRBV20-1 and TRBJ2-3; tentatively, D is TRBD1 or TRBD2 (6 bases each). V lost 3 bases, J lost 4 bases, and 20 bases lay in between. The CDR3 runs to 16 residues. Looked up from germline, CDR1 is DFQATT and CDR2 is SNEGSKA (reference sequence). This CDR3 is CSARSGAPRRADTQYF. The CDR3 nucleotides read TGCAGTGCTAGGTCGGGGGCCCCCCGCCGCGCAGATACGCAGTATTTT.

The chain uses TRBV10-3 and TRBJ1-1; D is uncertain. Germline lookup yields CDR1 ENHRY and CDR2 SYGVKD. This CDR3 has 18 residues. The germline V and J ends were trimmed by 3 bases and 0 bases, with 20 bases remaining between them. The CDR3 sequence: CAISERKGRGRMNTEAFF. CDR3 bases: TGTGCCATCAGTGAAAGAAAGGGTAGAGGTCGGATGAACACTGAAGCTTTCTTT.

This clonotype was counted ten times or more. The genes are TRBV12-3 or TRBV12-4 and TRBJ2-6; no reliable D call. The CDR3 spans 13 residues. V was trimmed by 9 bases and J by 0 bases, leaving 6 bases between them. CDR3 DNA sequence: TGTGCCAGTTATGGCTCTGGGGCCAACGTCCTGACTTTC. It specifies CASYGSGANVLTF.

This chain uses TRBV4-2 with TRBJ2-1; D may be TRBD2 (6 bases). V was cut by 1 base and J by 8 bases, with 12 bases left in between. Germline assignment: CDR1 LGHNA and CDR2 YNFKEQ. The CDR3 extends over 14 amino acids. The CDR3 reads CASSQAGSGDEQFF. The CDR3 DNA sequence: TGTGCCAGCAGCCAAGCGGGATCGGGAGATGAGCAGTTCTTC.

The chain combines TRBV7-2 with TRBJ2-5, with 10 bases fitting TRBD1. This CDR3 has 19 residues. The germline CDR1 and CDR2 sequences are SGHTA and FQGNSA. The J segment lost 0 bases and the V segment lost 5 bases, leaving 15 bases of the junction unmatched. The CDR3: CASSGSHVPGQGHQETQYF. The CDR3 nucleotides read TGTGCCAGCAGCGGGTCCCATGTTCCGGGACAGGGGCACCAAGAGACCCAGTACTTC.

The chain recombines TRBV20-1 with TRBJ2-7; 9 nucleotides line up with TRBD2. The CDR3 contains 16 residues. Germline V CDR1 and CDR2: DFQATT, SNEGSKA (reference sequence). With 0 bases clipped from V and 1 base from J, the junction kept 7 bases outside the gene matches. The CDR3 nucleotides read TGCAGTGCTAGAGAGCATCCTAGCGGGGTTTCCTACGAGCAGTACTTC. Amino acids: CSAREHPSGVSYEQYF.

The rearrangement uses TRBV7-2 and TRBJ2-4; maybe TRBD1 (6 bases). The V gene lost 2 bases and the J gene lost 1 base, with 15 bases spanning the gap. Per germline, CDR1 SGHTA and CDR2 FQGNSA. This CDR3 has 17 amino acids. The CDR3 protein is CASSLQQGVGAKNIQYF. The DNA of the CDR3 is TGTGCCAGCAGCTTACAACAGGGAGTGGGTGCCAAAAACATTCAGTACTTC.

On this clonotype itself: Just one base apart from a much larger clone, this may be a read error. V and J are TRBV6-5 and TRBJ2-5; D is ambiguous. The CDR3 spans 12 residues. Germline V gene sequence: CDR1 MNHEY, CDR2 SVGAGI. The CDR3 region is CACRTSIETQYF. The CDR3 DNA is TGTGCCTGCAGGACGAGCATAGAGACCCAGTACTTC.

The CDR3 loop reads CSVSETSGSNEQFF. For the CDR3, the DNA is TGCAGCGTTTCTGAGACCAGCGGGAGCAATGAGCAGTTCTTC. The V gene is TRBV29-1, the J gene TRBJ2-1; 8 bases are shared with TRBD2. This CDR3 has 14 amino acids. CDR1 SQVTM and CDR2 ANQGSEA come from the germline V gene. Trimming at V came to 5 bases and at J to 6 bases, leaving 9 bases not matched to a gene.

The chain couples TRBV7-3 to TRBJ2-7; D not resolved. The end of the DNA is better explained by TRBJ2-5, so the J call may be wrong. Germline CDR1 and CDR2: SGHTA and FQGTGA. The CDR3 spans 15 residues. For the CDR3, the DNA is TGTGCCAGCAGCTTAACCGGGTGGGCTAGGGAGACCCAGTACTTC. Its translation: CASSLTGWARETQYF.